This T cell receptor (beta chain) was sequenced during a study of blood T cell repertoires in COVID-19. Study information: Material from acute and convalescent COVID-19 was sourced from the United States, Italy and Spain. The analysed material was cDNA or gDNA that came from T cells, B-cell-depleted T cells, or PBMCs.

Authors' analysis steps: Nucleated cell counts were estimated from reference gene primer amplification. Sequenced by immunoSEQ multiplex PCR; TCRdb stores in-frame clones only, minus some. The DNA was the basis for D and trimming; V, J and clone size are from that table. The sample lists about 73,000 clones, roughly 80% seen once, with over 25% in the top ten. Trimming cost V 1 base and J 5 bases, with 12 bases left between them. The CDR3 has 15 amino acids. Germline-derived CDR1 and CDR2 are SGHTA and FQGNSA. This chain joins TRBV7-2 and TRBJ2-1; a weak D match, TRBD2 (7 bases). The TCR sequence derives from a human donor in a cohort sampled during active COVID-19. The sequenced material came from peripheral blood. The CDR3 here is CASSLVGGPNNEQFF. The CDR3 nucleotides read TGTGCCAGCAGCTTAGTGGGGGGGCCTAACAATGAGCAGTTCTTC. Supplemented by reference TRBV7-2 and TRBJ2-1, the full variable domain reads GAGVSQSPSNKVTEKGKDVELRCDPISGHTALYWYRQSLGQGLEFLIYFQGNSAPDKSGLPSDRFSAERTGGSVSTLTIQRTQQEDSAVYLCASSLVGGPNNEQFFGPGTRLTVL.